The 10 T cell receptor beta chains presented below share a single source sample, sequenced in a study of identical twins. MiXCR was run by TCRdb on the 5' RACE reads, yielding one entry per CDR3 protein. This table has some 900,000 distinct CDR3 sequences, 10% to 15% appearing once. This same sample was also taken into another study, of yellow fever vaccine responses in identical twins.

The specimen was PBMCs. These receptors all stem from a young woman in good health.

This clonotype was counted many times. This rearrangement joins TRBV12-3 or TRBV12-4 to TRBJ2-1, with D possibly being TRBD2 (5 bases). The CDR3 consists of 14 residues. The germline V and J ends were trimmed by 5 bases and 9 bases, with 17 bases remaining between them. The CDR3 protein is CASSPPRIRGEQFF. In DNA form, the CDR3 reads TGTGCCAGCAGTCCTCCGAGAATCCGGGGTGAGCAGTTCTTC.

The chain has TRBV2 and TRBJ1-6; no clear D. V lost 3 bases and J 0 bases, leaving 6 bases between the germline ends. Germline CDR1 and CDR2: SNHLY and FYNNEI. The CDR3 is 15 amino acids. CDR3: CASSDKSSYNSPLHF. CDR3 DNA sequence: TGTGCCAGCAGTGACAAGAGCTCCTATAATTCACCCCTCCACTTT.

V gene TRBV10-3 combines with J gene TRBJ2-4; unclear D gene. CDR1 and CDR2 from the germline V gene are ENHRY and SYGVKD. Trimming pared 0 bases from V and 7 bases from J, leaving 4 bases between. The CDR3 has 12 residues. The CDR3 reads CAISESGNIQYF. The CDR3 nucleotides read TGTGCCATCAGTGAGTCTGGCAACATTCAGTACTTC.

In this sample, this clonotype turned up many times. This sequence joins TRBV20-1 and TRBJ2-5; D unclear. Trimming left V 0 bases short and J 0 bases short, with 14 bases between. Germline lookup yields CDR1 DFQATT and CDR2 SNEGSKA (reference sequence). The CDR3 loop spans 16 amino acids. CDR3 in amino acids: CSARDLIRVYQETQYF. The CDR3 bases are TGCAGTGCTAGAGACCTAATTCGGGTGTACCAAGAGACCCAGTACTTC.

The chain is built from TRBV29-1 and TRBJ1-1, with D hard to call. The length of the CDR3 is 14 residues. V was shortened by 1 base and J by 3 bases, with 12 bases between the two germline ends. The germline V gene encodes CDR1 SQVTM and CDR2 ANQGSEA. CDR3 amino acids: CSVEVKGSDTEAFF. The CDR3 DNA is TGCAGCGTTGAAGTCAAGGGTTCGGACACTGAAGCTTTCTTT.

This clonotype has a handful of counts. The chain carries TRBV2 and TRBJ1-1, with TRBD1 identical over 7 bases. CDR1 is SNHLY, CDR2 FYNNEI, per germline. The CDR3 covers 13 residues. The V gene end was trimmed by 4 bases and the J gene end by 5 bases; junction bases not matched to a gene: 4. CDR3 region: CASSGQGVTEAFF. In DNA form, the CDR3 reads TGTGCCAGCAGTGGGCAGGGGGTGACTGAAGCTTTCTTT.

This clonotype was picked up a small number of times. The CDR3 loop reads CASTLRLHRTDTQYF. CDR3 DNA: TGCGCCAGCACCCTGAGACTGCATCGCACAGATACGCAGTATTTT. This sequence joins TRBV4-1 and TRBJ2-3; D gene unclear. From germline, CDR1 is MGHRA and CDR2 YSYEKL. The CDR3 is made up of 15 amino acids. The V end lost 7 bases, the J end lost 1 base, and 15 bases lay between the germline ends.

The chain recombines TRBV6-1 with TRBJ1-2; 7 nucleotides line up with TRBD1. The CDR3 spans 14 residues. Per germline, CDR1 MNHNS and CDR2 SASEGT. With 6 bases clipped from V and 3 bases from J, the junction kept 7 bases outside the gene matches. The CDR3 sequence: CASRQGQGHYGYTF. The CDR3 bases are TGTGCCAGCAGACAGGGGCAGGGTCACTATGGCTACACCTTC.

Here the CDR3 reads CSVDFGQGAETQYF. In DNA, the CDR3 is TGCAGCGTTGATTTTGGACAGGGGGCAGAGACCCAGTACTTC. The chain couples TRBV29-1 to TRBJ2-5, with 11 bases matching TRBD1. V lost 3 bases, J lost 4 bases, and 4 bases stayed unmatched. The CDR3 totals 14 residues. Germline CDR1 is SQVTM and CDR2 is ANQGSEA.

The V and J genes are TRBV25-1 and TRBJ2-5, with 8 bases that match TRBD1. V was pared by 7 bases and J by 1 base, with 8 bases of the junction left unmatched. The length of the CDR3 is 15 residues. Germline CDR1 MGHDK, CDR2 SYGVNS. The chain's CDR3 is CASNTGGQFQETQYF. Here the CDR3 DNA reads TGTGCCAGCAATACAGGGGGGCAGTTCCAAGAGACCCAGTACTTC.